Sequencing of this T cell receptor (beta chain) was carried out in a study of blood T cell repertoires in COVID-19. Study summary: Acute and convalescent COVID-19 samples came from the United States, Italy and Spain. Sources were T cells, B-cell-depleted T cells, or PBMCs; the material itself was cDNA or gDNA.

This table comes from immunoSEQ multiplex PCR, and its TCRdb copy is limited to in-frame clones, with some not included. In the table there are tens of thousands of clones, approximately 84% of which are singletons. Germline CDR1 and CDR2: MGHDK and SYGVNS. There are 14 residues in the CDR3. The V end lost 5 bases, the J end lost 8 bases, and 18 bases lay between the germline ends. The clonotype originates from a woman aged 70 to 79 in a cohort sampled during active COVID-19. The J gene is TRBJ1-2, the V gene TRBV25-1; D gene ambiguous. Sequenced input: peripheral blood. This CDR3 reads CASSSGGRERGYTF. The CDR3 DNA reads TGTGCCAGCAGTTCAGGAGGACGGGAGAGGGGCTACACCTTC.